One T cell receptor (beta chain) is described in this entry. What it binds is unknown. The source of the sample is a study of cytomegalovirus exposure and HLA in healthy donors. Study summary: The Caucasian-associated ancestry cluster held over 80% of under 450 genotyped donors. Study-wide results and limits: Later analysis showed most CMV-associated TCR beta chains appearing HLA-restricted. In a later analysis, parvovirus B19, influenza, CMV and Epstein-Barr virus appeared linked to several top co-occurrence clusters.

Germline V gives CDR1 SGHDT, CDR2 YYEEEE. There are 17 residues in the CDR3. V shed 0 bases, J shed 4 bases, and the junction held 11 bases outside the gene matches. Both 60 Vbeta primers and 13 Jbeta primers went into the PCR. Authors' methods: It was a later analysis that counted tens of millions of unique TCR beta chains, of which some 12 million were shared. The repertoire was sequenced with immunoSEQ multiplex PCR; TCRdb's copy has only in-frame clones and lacks some. V, J and clone size are taken as reported in that table, and D and trimming were inferred from the DNA itself. The table lists some 100,000 clones, 75% to 80% of them singletons.

The sequencing sample was made of PBMCs. The TCR comes from a woman aged 40 to 50 in good health and CMV-seropositive. This sequence joins TRBV5-6 and TRBJ1-2, with 8 bases identical to TRBD1. The CDR3 DNA reads as TGTGCCAGCAGCTTGGGGGGACAGGCCGTCCTCGGCTATGGCTACACCTTC. The encoded protein is CASSLGGQAVLGYGYTF.